This TCR beta chain was profiled in a study of radiotherapy plus CTLA-4 blockade in lung cancer. Study details: There were objective responses in 15% to 20% of patients, and over 30% had disease control. Study results and caveats: Blood TCR clones of tumor origin expanded after radiotherapy plus ipilimumab.

Worth noting for this clone: Its target is not known.

Unmatched junction bases numbered 9, after V lost 7 bases and J lost 4 bases. The CDR3 is 14 residues long. CDR1 MNHNY and CDR2 SVGAGI come from the germline V gene (reference sequence). The assay was immunoSEQ multiplex PCR, and TCRdb's table has in-frame clones only and misses some. The sample includes more than 90,000 clones, approximately 86% of them seen just once. The genes are TRBV6-6 and TRBJ1-2; 7 bases are shared with TRBD1. Here the sequenced sample was peripheral blood, taken from a patient treated with radiotherapy plus ipilimumab. The sequence came from a human donor with non-small cell lung cancer that progressed on radiotherapy plus ipilimumab. In DNA, the CDR3 is TGTGCCAGCACCCCGACAGGGCAAGCCTATGGCTACACCTTC. This codes for CASTPTGQAYGYTF.